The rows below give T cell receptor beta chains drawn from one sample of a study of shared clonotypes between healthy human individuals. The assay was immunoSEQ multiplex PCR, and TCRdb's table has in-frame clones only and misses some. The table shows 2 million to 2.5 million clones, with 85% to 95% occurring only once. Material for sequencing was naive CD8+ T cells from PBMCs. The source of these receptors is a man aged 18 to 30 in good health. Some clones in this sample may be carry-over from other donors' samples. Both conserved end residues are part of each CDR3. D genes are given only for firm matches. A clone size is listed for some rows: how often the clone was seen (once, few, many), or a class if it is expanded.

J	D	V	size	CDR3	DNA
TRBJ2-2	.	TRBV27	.	CASSPLGASNTGELFF	TGTGCCAGCAGTCCTTTAGGGGCCAGTAACACCGGGGAGCTGTTTTTT
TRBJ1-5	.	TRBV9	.	CASSVERDSNQPQHF	TGTGCCAGCAGCGTAGAACGGGATAGCAATCAGCCCCAGCATTTT
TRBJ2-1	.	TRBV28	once	CASSPALRLKFF	TGTGCCAGCAGTCCCGCACTCCGGCTGAAGTTCTTC
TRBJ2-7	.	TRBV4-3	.	CASSQGLAYEQYF	TGCGCCAGCAGCCAAGGGCTCGCCTACGAGCAGTACTTC
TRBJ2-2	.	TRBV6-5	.	CASSYSGGGELFF	TGTGCCAGCAGTTACTCGGGAGGCGGGGAGCTGTTTTTT
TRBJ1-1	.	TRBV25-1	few	CASSELGEAFF	TGTGCCAGCAGTGAATTGGGTGAAGCTTTCTTT
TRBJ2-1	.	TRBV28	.	CASSLPDGSYNEQFF	TGTGCCAGCAGTCTACCGGACGGATCCTACAATGAGCAGTTCTTC
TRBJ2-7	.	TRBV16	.	CASSQGGHEQYF	TGTGCCAGCAGCCAGGGGGGCCACGAGCAGTACTTC
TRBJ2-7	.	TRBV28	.	CASRNRAGSYEQYF	TGTGCCAGCAGAAACCGGGCCGGGTCCTACGAGCAGTACTTC
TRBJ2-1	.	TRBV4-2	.	CASSQGGVTYNEQFF	TGTGCCAGCAGCCAAGGGGGTGTTACTTACAATGAGCAGTTCTTC
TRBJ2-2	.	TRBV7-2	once	CASSLGLPLRQANTGELFF	TGTGCCAGCAGCTTAGGGTTGCCCCTGCGACAGGCCAACACCGGGGAGCTGTTTTTT
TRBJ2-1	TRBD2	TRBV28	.	CATYLTSGDLGNEQFF	TGTGCCACCTACTTGACTAGCGGGGACCTTGGGAATGAGCAGTTCTTC
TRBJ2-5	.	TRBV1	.	CTSSLTSVETQYF	TGCACCAGCAGCCTTACTAGCGTTGAGACCCAGTACTTC
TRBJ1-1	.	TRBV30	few	CAWRSQGLGREAFF	TGTGCCTGGAGATCCCAGGGCCTTGGTAGAGAAGCTTTCTTT
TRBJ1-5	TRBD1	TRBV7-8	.	CASSLVGQGATINQPQHF	TGTGCCAGCAGCTTAGTTGGACAGGGGGCGACAATCAATCAGCCCCAGCATTTT
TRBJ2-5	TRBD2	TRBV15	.	CAVGRAGGETQYF	TGTGCCGTTGGGAGGGCCGGAGGAGAGACCCAGTACTTC
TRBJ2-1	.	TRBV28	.	CASSFGVDEQFF	TGTGCCAGCAGTTTTGGGGTCGATGAGCAGTTCTTC
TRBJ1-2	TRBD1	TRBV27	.	CASRPTGYYGYTF	TGTGCCAGCAGACCGACAGGGTACTATGGCTACACCTTC
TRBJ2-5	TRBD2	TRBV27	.	CASSPLAGAYSQYF	TGTGCCAGCAGTCCACTAGCGGGAGCTTATTCCCAGTACTTC
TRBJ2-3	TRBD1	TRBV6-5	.	CASRGQVGFPDTQYF	TGTGCCAGCCGGGGACAGGTCGGGTTCCCAGATACGCAGTATTTT
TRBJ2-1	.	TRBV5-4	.	CASSLDGSPYNEQFF	TGTGCCAGCAGCTTGGACGGCTCCCCCTACAATGAGCAGTTCTTC
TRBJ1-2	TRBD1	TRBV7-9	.	CASRGQVIGYTF	TGTGCCAGCAGGGGACAGGTGATTGGCTACACCTTC
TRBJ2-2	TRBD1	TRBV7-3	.	CASSSGTGRTGELFF	TGTGCCAGCAGCTCCGGGACAGGGCGCACCGGGGAGCTGTTTTTT
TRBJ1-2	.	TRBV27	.	CASSLMGVESYGYTF	TGTGCCAGCAGCCTTATGGGAGTAGAAAGTTATGGCTACACCTTC
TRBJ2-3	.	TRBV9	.	CASSVKTDTDTQYF	TGTGCCAGCAGCGTAAAGACCGACACAGATACGCAGTATTTT
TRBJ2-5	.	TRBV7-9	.	CASSLTAGALKETQYF	TGTGCCAGCAGCTTGACCGCCGGCGCACTCAAGGAGACCCAGTACTTC
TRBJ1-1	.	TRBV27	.	CASSLLPDLNTEAFF	TGTGCCAGCAGTTTATTGCCAGATTTGAACACTGAAGCTTTCTTT
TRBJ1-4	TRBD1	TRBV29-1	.	CSVGTGSYAEKLFF	TGCAGCGTTGGGACAGGGAGTTATGCCGAAAAACTGTTTTTT
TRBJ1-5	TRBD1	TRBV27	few	CASSLPRQGASHF	TGTGCCAGCAGTTTACCCAGACAGGGAGCCTCGCATTTT
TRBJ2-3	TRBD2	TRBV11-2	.	CASSSPWGLAGTDTQYF	TGTGCCAGCAGCTCGCCCTGGGGACTAGCGGGGACAGATACGCAGTATTTT
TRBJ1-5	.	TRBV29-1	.	CSVVAGYNQPQHF	TGCAGCGTTGTCGCAGGGTACAATCAGCCCCAGCATTTT
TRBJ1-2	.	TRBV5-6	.	CASRPAGAARYGYTF	TGTGCCAGCAGACCTGCGGGGGCCGCCCGCTATGGCTACACTTTC
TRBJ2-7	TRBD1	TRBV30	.	CAWSFSGEGQGNYEQYF	TGTGCCTGGAGTTTCAGTGGGGAGGGACAGGGGAACTACGAGCAGTACTTC
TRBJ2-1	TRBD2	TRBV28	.	CASSPRQVLRLAGGYNEQFF	TGTGCCAGCAGTCCGCGACAGGTCCTCCGACTAGCGGGAGGCTACAATGAGCAGTTCTTC
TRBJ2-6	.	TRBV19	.	CASSIDKREVTSGANVLTF	TGTGCCAGTAGTATAGATAAGAGGGAGGTTACCTCTGGGGCCAACGTCCTGACTTTC
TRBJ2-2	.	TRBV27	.	CASSLSGGLVLRTGELFF	TGTGCCAGCAGTTTATCTGGGGGGCTGGTTTTAAGGACCGGGGAGCTGTTTTTT
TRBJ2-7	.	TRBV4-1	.	CASSPMWPASYEQYF	TGCGCCAGCAGCCCCATGTGGCCTGCCTCCTACGAGCAGTACTTC
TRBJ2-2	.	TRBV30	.	CAWKEEGTNTGELFF	TGTGCCTGGAAAGAAGAGGGCACGAACACCGGGGAGCTGTTTTTT